These T cell receptor beta chains were read from a single sample in a study of regulatory T cells in long-lasting Graves disease. TCRdb re-analysed the multiplex PCR reads in MiXCR, keeping a single row per CDR3 protein. The sample lists 250,000 or so distinct CDR3 sequences, 20% to 25% occurring once. The sequencing here drew on peripheral blood mononuclear cells (PBMCs), taken at new diagnosis, from a patient treated with antithyroid drugs. All receptors come from a female donor with Graves disease. Both conserved end residues are part of each CDR3. The D gene is left open where the match is weak. The size of a clone is reported for some rows only, either as once, few or many, or as a class for expanded clones.

j_call,d_call,v_call,clone_size,cdr3_nt,cdr3_aa
TRBJ1-1,-,TRBV27,many,TGTGCCAGCAGACCGCGAGGGAGCACTGAAGCTTTCTTT,CASRPRGSTEAFF
TRBJ2-6,-,TRBV19,few,TGTGCCAGTATTCGCTTCCTGCGGGACACCCAGAAGTCTGGGGCCAACGTCCTGACTTTC,CASIRFLRDTQKSGANVLTF
TRBJ1-1,TRBD1,TRBV19,many,TGTGCCAGTAGTATACCAGGGGGCGCGGGGAACACTGAAGCTTTCTTT,CASSIPGGAGNTEAFF
TRBJ2-3,-,TRBV2,many,TGTGCCAGCAGCCGGTCCGCCGTTTACACAGATACGCAGTATTTT,CASSRSAVYTDTQYF
TRBJ2-1,-,TRBV12-5,many,TGTGCTAGTGGTTTGACGCGCCTCCAGATCGTAGGAACAATCCCCTACAATGAGCAGTTCTTC,CASGLTRLQIVGTIPYNEQFF
TRBJ2-6,-,TRBV28,many,TGTGCCAGCAGTTTATACCCCAGTTGGGTTGGGGCCAACGTCCTGACTTTC,CASSLYPSWVGANVLTF
TRBJ2-1,-,TRBV7-3,many,TGTGCCAGCAGCCCAGTTTACACTAGCAATGAGCAGTTCTTC,CASSPVYTSNEQFF
TRBJ1-3,-,TRBV5-4,-,TGTGCCAGCGGCGACAGGCGCTCCTCTGGAAACACCATATATTTT,CASGDRRSSGNTIYF
TRBJ2-7,TRBD2,TRBV29-1,many,TGCAGCGTTGAAGGAGCGGGAGGTTACGAGCAGTACTTC,CSVEGAGGYEQYF
TRBJ2-3,TRBD1,TRBV6-1,-,TGTGCCAGCAGGCCTCCCCCCGGACAGGGCACAGATACGCAGTATTTT,CASRPPPGQGTDTQYF
TRBJ2-1,TRBD2,TRBV7-3,many,TGTGCCAGCAGCTTAATGGCCCCGAGCGGGAGGGGGTATGAGCAGTTCTTC,CASSLMAPSGRGYEQFF
TRBJ2-1,TRBD1,TRBV7-8,many,TGTGCCAGCAGCTCATCGGACAGGGGGAATGAGCAGTTCTTC,CASSSSDRGNEQFF
TRBJ2-3,-,TRBV4-3,-,TGCGCCAGCAGCCAAGATCTGGGCGGGGCGGCAGATACGCAGTATTTT,CASSQDLGGAADTQYF
TRBJ1-5,TRBD1,TRBV28,-,TGTGCCAGCGGTCCGCGACAGGGGGAGAATCAGCCCCAGCATTTT,CASGPRQGENQPQHF
TRBJ2-3,TRBD2,TRBV7-3,many,TGTGCCAGCAGCTCCGACCGACTAGCGGATACGCAGTATTTT,CASSSDRLADTQYF
TRBJ2-3,-,TRBV2,many,TGTGCCAGCAGTCAAACACCGGGGATAGGGAGATCAGATACGCAGTATTTT,CASSQTPGIGRSDTQYF
TRBJ1-1,-,TRBV7-2,many,TGTGCCAGCAGCCGAGGGGAAGGGTATTTCTTT,CASSRGEGYFF
TRBJ1-1,TRBD1,TRBV7-7,many,TGTGCCAGCAGCCGGGACAGACAGACTGAAGCTTTCTTT,CASSRDRQTEAFF
TRBJ1-5,-,TRBV19,-,TGTGCCAGTACCTTGAGGGGAGACAGGATCGCGGTAGATAACCAGCCCCAGCATTTT,CASTLRGDRIAVDNQPQHF
TRBJ2-3,-,TRBV30,few,TGTGCCTGGAGTGTTAGTGGGACAGATACGCAGTATTTT,CAWSVSGTDTQYF
TRBJ1-3,-,TRBV11-2,many,TGTGCCAGCAGCTTAGAGGGGATCTCTGGAAACACCATATATTTT,CASSLEGISGNTIYF
TRBJ2-1,TRBD2,TRBV20-1,-,TGCAGTGCTAGCGGGAGGGCTTACAATGAGCAGTTCTTC,CSASGRAYNEQFF
TRBJ1-1,-,TRBV6-2/TRBV6-3,-,TGTGCCAGCAGTCCGTACAGGAACACTGAAGCTTTCTTT,CASSPYRNTEAFF
TRBJ1-5,-,TRBV11-1,few,TGTGCCAGCAGCGACTACGGCCAGCCCCAGCATTTT,CASSDYGQPQHF
TRBJ2-3,TRBD1,TRBV5-1,-,TGCGCCAGCAGCCGGCCAGGGGGCCGGACAGATACGCAGTATTTT,CASSRPGGRTDTQYF
TRBJ1-1,-,TRBV29-1,many,TGCAGCGTTGATAAACAGGGTAACACTGAAGCTTTCTTT,CSVDKQGNTEAFF
TRBJ2-4,-,TRBV4-3,-,TGCGCCAGCAGCCTGAATTGGGGGGTTCAGTACTTC,CASSLNWGVQYF
TRBJ1-1,-,TRBV28,many,TGTGCCAGCAGGCGCCGTTCCGAAGCTTTCTTT,CASRRRSEAFF
TRBJ1-1,TRBD1,TRBV6-1,-,TGTGCCAGCAGCTTGGACAGGGGGCGAATACGGTCCCTCCCTGAAGCTTTCTTT,CASSLDRGRIRSLPEAFF